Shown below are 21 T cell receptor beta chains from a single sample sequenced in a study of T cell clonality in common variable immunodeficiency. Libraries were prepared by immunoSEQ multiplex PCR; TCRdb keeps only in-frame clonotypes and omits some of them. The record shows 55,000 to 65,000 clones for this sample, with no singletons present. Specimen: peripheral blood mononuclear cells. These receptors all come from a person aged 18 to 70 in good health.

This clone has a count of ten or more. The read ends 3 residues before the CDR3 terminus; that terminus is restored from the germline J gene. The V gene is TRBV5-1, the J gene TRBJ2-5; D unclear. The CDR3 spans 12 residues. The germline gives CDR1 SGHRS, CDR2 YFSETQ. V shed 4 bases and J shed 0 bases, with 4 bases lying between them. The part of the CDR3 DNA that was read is TGCGCCAGCAGCCCGTACCAAGAGACC. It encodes CASSPYQET. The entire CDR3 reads CASSPYQETQYF.

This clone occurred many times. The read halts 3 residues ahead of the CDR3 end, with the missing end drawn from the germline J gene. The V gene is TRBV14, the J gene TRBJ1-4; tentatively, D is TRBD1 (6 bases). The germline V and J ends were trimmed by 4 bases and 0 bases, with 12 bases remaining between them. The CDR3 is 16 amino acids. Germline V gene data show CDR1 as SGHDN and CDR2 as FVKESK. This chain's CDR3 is CASSPRQVSTNEKLFF. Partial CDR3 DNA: TGTGCCAGCAGCCCCCGACAGGTTTCAACTAATGAAAAA.

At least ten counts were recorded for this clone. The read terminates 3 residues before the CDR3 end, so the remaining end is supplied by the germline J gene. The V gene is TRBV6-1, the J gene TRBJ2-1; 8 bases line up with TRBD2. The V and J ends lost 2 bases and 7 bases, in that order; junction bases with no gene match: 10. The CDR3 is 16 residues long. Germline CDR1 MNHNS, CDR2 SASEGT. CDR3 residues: CASSEPGLDTNNEQFF. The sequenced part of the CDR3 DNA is TGTGCCAGCAGTGAACCGGGACTAGATACCAATAATGAG.

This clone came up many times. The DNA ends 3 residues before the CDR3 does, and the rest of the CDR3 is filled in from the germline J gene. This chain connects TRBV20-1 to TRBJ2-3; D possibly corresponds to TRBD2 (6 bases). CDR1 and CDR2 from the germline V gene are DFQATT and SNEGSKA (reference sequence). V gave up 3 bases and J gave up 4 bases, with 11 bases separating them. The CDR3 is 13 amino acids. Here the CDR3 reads CSARGGLPDTQYF. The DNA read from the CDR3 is TGCAGTGCTAGGGGGGGACTTCCAGATACG.

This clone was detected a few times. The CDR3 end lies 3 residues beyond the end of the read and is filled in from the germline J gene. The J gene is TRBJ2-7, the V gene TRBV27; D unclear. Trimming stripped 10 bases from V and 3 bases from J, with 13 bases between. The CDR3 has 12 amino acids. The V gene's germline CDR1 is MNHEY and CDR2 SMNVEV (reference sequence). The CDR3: CATVSLSYEQYF. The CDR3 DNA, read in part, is TGTGCCACCGTCAGTCTGAGCTACGAG.

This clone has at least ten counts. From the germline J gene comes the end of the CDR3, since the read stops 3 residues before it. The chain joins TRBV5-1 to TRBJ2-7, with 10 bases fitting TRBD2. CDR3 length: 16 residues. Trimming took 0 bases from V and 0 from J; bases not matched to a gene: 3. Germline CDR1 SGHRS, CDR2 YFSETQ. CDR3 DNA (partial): TGCGCCAGCAGCTTGGGCCCTAGCGGGAGCTCCTACGAG. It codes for CASSLGPSGSSYE. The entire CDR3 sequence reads CASSLGPSGSSYEQYF.

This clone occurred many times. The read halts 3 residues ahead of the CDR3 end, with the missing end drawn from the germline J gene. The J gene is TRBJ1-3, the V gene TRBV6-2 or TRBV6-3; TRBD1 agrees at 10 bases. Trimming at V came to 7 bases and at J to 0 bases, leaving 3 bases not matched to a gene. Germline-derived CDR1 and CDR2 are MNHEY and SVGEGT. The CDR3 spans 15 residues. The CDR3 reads CASTDRGLSGNTIYF. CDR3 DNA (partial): TGTGCCAGCACTGACAGGGGGCTCTCTGGAAACACC.

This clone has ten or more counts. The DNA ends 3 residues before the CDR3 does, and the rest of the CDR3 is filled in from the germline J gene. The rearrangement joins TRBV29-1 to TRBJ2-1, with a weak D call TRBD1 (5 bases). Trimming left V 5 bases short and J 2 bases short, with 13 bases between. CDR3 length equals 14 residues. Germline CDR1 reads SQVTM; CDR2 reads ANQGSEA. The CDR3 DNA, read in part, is TGCAGCGTTCGGGTAGGGGTTCCCTACAATGAG. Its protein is CSVRVGVPYNE. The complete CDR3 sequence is CSVRVGVPYNEQFF.

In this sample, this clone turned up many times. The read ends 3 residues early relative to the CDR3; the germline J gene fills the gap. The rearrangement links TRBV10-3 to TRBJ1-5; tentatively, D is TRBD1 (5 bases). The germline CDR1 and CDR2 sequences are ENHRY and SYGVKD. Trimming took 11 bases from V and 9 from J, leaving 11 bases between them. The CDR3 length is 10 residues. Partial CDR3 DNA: TGTGCCTCCAGGGAAAGGCCC. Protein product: CASRERP. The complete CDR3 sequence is CASRERPQHF.

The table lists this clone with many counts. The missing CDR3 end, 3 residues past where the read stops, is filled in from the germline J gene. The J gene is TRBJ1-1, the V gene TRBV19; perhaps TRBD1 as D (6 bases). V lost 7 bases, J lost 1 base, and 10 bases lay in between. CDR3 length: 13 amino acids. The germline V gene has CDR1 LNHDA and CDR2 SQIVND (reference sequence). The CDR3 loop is CASTIQGNTEAFF. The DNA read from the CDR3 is TGTGCCAGTACCATACAGGGGAACACTGAA.

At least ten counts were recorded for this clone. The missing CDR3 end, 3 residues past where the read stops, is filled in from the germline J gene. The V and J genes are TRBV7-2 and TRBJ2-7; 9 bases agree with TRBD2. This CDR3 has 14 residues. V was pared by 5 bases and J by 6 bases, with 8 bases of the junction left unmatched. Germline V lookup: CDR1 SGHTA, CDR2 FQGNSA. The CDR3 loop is CASSRGLALPEQYF. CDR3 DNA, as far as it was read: TGTGCCAGCAGCCGGGGACTAGCCCTCCCCGAG.

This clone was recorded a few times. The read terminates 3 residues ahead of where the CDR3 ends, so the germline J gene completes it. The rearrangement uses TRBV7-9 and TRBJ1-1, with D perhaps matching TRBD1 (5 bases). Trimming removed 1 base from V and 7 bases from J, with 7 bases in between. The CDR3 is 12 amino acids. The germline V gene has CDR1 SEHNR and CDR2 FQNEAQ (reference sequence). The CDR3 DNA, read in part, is TGTGCCAGCAGCTTAGACAGGCTTGAA. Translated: CASSLDRLE. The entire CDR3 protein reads CASSLDRLEAFF. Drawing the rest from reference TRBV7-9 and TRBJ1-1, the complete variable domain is DTGVSQNPRHKITKRGQNVTFRCDPISEHNRLYWYRQTLGQGPEFLTYFQNEAQLEKSRLLSDRFSAERPKGSFSTLEIQRTEQGDSAMYLCASSLDRLEAFFGQGTRLTVV.

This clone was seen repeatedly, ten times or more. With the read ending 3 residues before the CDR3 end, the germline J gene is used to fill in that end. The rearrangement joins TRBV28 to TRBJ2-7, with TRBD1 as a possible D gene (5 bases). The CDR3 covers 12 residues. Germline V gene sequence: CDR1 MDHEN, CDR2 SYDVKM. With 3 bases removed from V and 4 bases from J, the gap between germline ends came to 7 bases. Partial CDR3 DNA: TGTGCCAGCAGTTTGACAGAGTACGAG. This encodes CASSLTEYE. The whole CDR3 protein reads CASSLTEYEQYF.

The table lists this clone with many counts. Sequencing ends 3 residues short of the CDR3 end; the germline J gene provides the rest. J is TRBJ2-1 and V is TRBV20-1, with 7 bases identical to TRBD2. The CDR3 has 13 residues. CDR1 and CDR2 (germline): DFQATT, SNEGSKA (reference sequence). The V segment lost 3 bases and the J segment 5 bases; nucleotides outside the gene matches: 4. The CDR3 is CSASSLADNEQFF. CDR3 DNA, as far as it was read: TGCAGTGCTAGTAGCCTAGCGGACAATGAG.

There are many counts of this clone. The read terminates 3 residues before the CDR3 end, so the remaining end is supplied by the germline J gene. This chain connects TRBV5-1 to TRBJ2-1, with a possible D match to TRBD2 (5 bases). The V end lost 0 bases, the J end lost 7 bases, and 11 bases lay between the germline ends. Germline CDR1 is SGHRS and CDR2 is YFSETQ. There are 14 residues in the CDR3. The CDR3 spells CASSLAGSVNEQFF. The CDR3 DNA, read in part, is TGCGCCAGCAGCTTGGCAGGTAGCGTGAATGAG. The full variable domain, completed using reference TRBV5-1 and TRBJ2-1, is KAGVTQTPRYLIKTRGQQVTLSCSPISGHRSVSWYQQTPGQGLQFLFEYFSETQRNKGNFPGRFSGRQFSNSRSEMNVSTLELGDSALYLCASSLAGSVNEQFFGPGTRLTVL.

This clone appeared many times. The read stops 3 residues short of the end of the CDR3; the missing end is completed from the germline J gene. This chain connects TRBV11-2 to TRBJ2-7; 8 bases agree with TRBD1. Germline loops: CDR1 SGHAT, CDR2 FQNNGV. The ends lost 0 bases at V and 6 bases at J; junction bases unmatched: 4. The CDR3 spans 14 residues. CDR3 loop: CASSLDRTGSEQYF. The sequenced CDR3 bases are TGTGCCAGCAGCTTAGACCGGACAGGGAGCGAG.

The CDR3 spells CASSLQLNSPLHF. CDR3 DNA (partial): TGCGCCAGCAGCTTACAGCTTAATTCACCC. The V gene is TRBV5-1, the J gene TRBJ1-6; no clear D. The CDR3 goes on 3 residues after the read ends, and that part is filled in from the germline J gene. The CDR3 length is 13 residues. V lost 2 bases to trimming and J lost 6 bases, with 6 bases between them. The V gene's germline CDR1 is SGHRS and CDR2 YFSETQ.

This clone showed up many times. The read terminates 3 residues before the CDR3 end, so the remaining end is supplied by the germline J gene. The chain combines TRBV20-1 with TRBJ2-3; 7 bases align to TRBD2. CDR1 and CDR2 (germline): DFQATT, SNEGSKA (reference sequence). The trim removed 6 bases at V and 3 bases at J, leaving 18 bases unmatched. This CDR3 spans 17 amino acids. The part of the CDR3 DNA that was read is TGCAGTGCCAGGAGGCTAGCGGCTTTAGGGGTAACAGATACG. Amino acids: CSARRLAALGVTDT. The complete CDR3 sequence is CSARRLAALGVTDTQYF.

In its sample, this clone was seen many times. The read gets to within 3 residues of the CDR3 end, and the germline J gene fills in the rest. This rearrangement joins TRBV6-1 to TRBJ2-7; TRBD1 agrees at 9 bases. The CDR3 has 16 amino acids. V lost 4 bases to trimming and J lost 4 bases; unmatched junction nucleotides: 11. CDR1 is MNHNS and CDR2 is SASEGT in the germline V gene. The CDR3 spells CASSARTGVGKYEQYF. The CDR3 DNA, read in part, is TGTGCCAGCAGTGCCCGGACAGGGGTGGGTAAATACGAG.

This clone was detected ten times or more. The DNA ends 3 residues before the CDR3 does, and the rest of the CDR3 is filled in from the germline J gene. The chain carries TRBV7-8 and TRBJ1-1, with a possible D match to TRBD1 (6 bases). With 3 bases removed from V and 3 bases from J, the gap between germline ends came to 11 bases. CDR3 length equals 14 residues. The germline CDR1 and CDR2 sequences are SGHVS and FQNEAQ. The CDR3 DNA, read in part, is TGTGCCAGCAGCTTGCGGCAGGGGTACACTGAA. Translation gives CASSLRQGYTE. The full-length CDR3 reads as CASSLRQGYTEAFF.

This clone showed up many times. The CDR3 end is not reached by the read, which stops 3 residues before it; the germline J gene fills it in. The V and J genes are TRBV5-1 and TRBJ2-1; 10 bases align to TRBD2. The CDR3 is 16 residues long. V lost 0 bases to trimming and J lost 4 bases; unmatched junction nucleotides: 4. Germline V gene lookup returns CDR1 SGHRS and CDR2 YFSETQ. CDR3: CASSLEPSGSYNEQFF. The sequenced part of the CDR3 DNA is TGCGCCAGCAGCTTGGAGCCTAGCGGGAGTTACAATGAG.